A selection of T cell receptor beta chains follows, all from one sample in a study of T cell changes during pregnancy in multiple sclerosis. Measured with immunoSEQ multiplex PCR; TCRdb has only the in-frame clones, and not every one. The repertoire holds about 39,000 clones, with roughly 93% as singletons. Sequences were derived from CD4+ T cells from peripheral blood mononuclear cells, sampled in the first trimester of pregnancy. The receptors shown here come from a female donor with multiple sclerosis, enrolled in a pregnancy study. The CDR3 runs from the conserved cysteine through the conserved F or W. Clone size is stated in some rows and not others, as once, few, many or a class when expanded.

>TRBV5-5|NA
CASSPRRAGHGGQETQYF
>TRBV5-1|NA
CASSTTGGSTEAFF
>TRBV28|NA
CASSFGGTPNEQYF
>TRBV7-6|once
CASSLAMGLSGNTIYF
>TRBV15|NA
CATKRTGGVLNTEAFF
>TRBV7-3|NA
CASSPRGSTEAFF
>TRBV28|NA
CASSFPGDTQYF
>TRBV7-2|NA
CASSRDRQNTGELFF
>TRBV10-1|NA
CASSFEGGADVTEAFF
>TRBV29-1|NA
CSVEDGSKTQYF
>TRBV6-5|NA
CASRPTATNEKLFF
>TRBV6-6|NA
CASSYSPQGGWEAFF
>TRBV12-5|NA
CASGLARQGGTEAFF
>TRBV15|once
CATSRTVSYEQYF
>TRBV28|NA
CASSLSGGGSGNTIYF
>TRBV5-1|NA
CASSLSGGPGSETQYF
>TRBV11-1|NA
CASSLGRTRTGQETQYF
>TRBV30|NA
CAWSRPGRMSTEAFF
>TRBV27|NA
CASSLFGQGYNYGYTF
>TRBV7-3|NA
CASSLGGGADTQYF
>TRBV14|NA
CASSQFGTANNEQFF
>TRBV7-6|few
CASSPGPNSGNTIYF
>TRBV30|NA
CAWSQLAGYNEQFF
>TRBV6-1|NA
CASSLNYGYTF
>TRBV12-1|NA
CASSFDCRRGRNQPQHF
>TRBV2|NA
CASTETGNEQFF
>TRBV28|NA
CASSSAGRKYGYTF
>TRBV30|once
CAWGDRGGKNTEAFF
>TRBV25-1|NA
CASSEWGTPTNYGYTF
>TRBV7-2|NA
CASSFTGGTEAFF
>TRBV5-1|NA
CASSLGQGTERELFF
>TRBV11-2|once
CASSPGWSDYEQYF
>TRBV20-1|once
CSAPRGTEAFF
>TRBV15|once
CATSRGVRVGGNTEAFF
>TRBV6-1|NA
CASSETLMGLAGAYEQYF
>TRBV7-9|NA
CASSSRDRDQPQHF
>TRBV19|NA
CASRRGFRYTGELFF
>TRBV2|NA
CASSEATGAHQPQHF
>TRBV5-4|NA
CASSLLAGRDNEQFF
>TRBV28|NA
CASRPGTGSRPSTDTQYF
>TRBV4-1|NA
CASSPGQRNTEAFF
>TRBV7-3|NA
CASSAGGYEYGYTF
>TRBV11-2|NA
CASSLVSPSGGADTQYF
>TRBV7-2|NA
CASRSTGGGTDTQYF
>TRBV7-9|NA
CASSLPGTGGGGANVLTF
>TRBV19|NA
CASSSRSGGEQPQHF
>TRBV10-1|NA
CASSPDRNYGYTF
>TRBV6-5|NA
CASSLKWTGGTEAFF
>TRBV15|NA
CATTVKPNTEAFF
>TRBV7-2|NA
CASSSPGGLRQYF
>TRBV27|NA
CASSLMARDSYEQYF
>TRBV11-2|once
CASSPGIAGGVGELFF
>TRBV7-2|NA
CASSSWTSGGAAEQYF